This TCR beta chain was profiled in a study of blood T cell repertoires in COVID-19. Looking at the study overall: Acute and convalescent COVID-19 specimens originated in the United States, Italy and Spain. PBMCs, B-cell-depleted T cells, or T cells were the source of the cDNA or gDNA that made up the material.

Authors' data handling: Amplification of reference gene primers was used by the study to estimate nucleated cell counts. Measured with immunoSEQ multiplex PCR; TCRdb has only the in-frame clones, and not every one. V, J and clone size derive from that table, while D and trimming were established from the DNA sequence. The data contain 300,000 to 400,000 clones, about 87% of them singletons. Enrollment of patients from Seattle took place during active infection, with longitudinal follow-up. This receptor was taken from a woman between 50 and 59 years old with COVID-19, enrolled during active disease. Material for sequencing was peripheral blood.

The CDR3 region is CASSYFEKAGSYEQYF. The CDR3, as DNA: TGTGCCAGCAGTTACTTTGAAAAGGCGGGCTCCTACGAGCAGTACTTC. This chain connects TRBV6-6 to TRBJ2-7; D is perhaps TRBD2 (5 bases). The germline CDR1 and CDR2 sequences are MNHNY and SVGAGI (reference sequence). V dropped 1 base and J dropped 0 bases, with 13 bases sitting between them. This CDR3 spans 16 amino acids.